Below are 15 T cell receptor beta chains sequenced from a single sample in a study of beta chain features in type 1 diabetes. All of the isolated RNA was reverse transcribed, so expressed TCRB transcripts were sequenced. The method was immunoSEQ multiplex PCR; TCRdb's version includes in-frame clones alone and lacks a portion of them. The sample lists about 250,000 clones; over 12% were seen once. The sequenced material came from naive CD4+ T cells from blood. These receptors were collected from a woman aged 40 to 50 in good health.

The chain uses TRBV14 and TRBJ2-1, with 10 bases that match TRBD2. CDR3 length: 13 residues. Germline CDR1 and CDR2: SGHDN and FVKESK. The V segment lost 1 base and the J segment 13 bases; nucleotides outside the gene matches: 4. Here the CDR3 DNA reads TGTGCCAGCAGCCAAGGGCTAGCGGGGGATCAGTTCTTC. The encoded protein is CASSQGLAGDQFF. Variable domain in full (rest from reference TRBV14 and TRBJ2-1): EAGVTQFPSHSVIEKGQTVTLRCDPISGHDNLYWYRRVMGKEIKFLLHFVKESKQDESGMPNNRFLAERTGGTYSTLKVQPAELEDSGVYFCASSQGLAGDQFFGPGTRLTVL.

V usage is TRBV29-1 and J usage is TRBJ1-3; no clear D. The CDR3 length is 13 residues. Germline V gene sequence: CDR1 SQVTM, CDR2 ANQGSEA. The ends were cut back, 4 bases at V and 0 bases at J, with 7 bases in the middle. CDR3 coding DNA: TGCAGCGTTGTGAGAAGCTCTGGAAACACCATATATTTT. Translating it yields CSVVRSSGNTIYF.

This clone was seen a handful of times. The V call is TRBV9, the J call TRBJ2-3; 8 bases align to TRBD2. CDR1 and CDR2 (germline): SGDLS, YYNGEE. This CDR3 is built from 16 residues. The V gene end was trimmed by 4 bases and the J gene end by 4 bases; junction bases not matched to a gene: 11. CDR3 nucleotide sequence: TGTGCCAGCAGCCCTCGGATAGCGGGGATCGCAGATACGCAGTATTTT. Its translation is CASSPRIAGIADTQYF.

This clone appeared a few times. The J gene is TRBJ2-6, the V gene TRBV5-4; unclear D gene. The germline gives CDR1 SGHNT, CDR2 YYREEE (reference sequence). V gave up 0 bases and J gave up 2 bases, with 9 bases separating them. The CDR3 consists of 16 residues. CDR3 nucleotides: TGTGCCAGCAGCTTGGCCGGGTTCGCTGGGGCCAACGTCCTGACTTTC. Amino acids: CASSLAGFAGANVLTF.

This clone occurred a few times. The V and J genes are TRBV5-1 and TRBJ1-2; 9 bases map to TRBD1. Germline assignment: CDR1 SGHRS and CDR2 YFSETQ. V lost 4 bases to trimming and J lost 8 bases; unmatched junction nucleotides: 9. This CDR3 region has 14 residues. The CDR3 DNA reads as TGCGCCAGCAGCCCGGGACAGGGATTGTTCGGCTACACCTTC. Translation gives CASSPGQGLFGYTF.

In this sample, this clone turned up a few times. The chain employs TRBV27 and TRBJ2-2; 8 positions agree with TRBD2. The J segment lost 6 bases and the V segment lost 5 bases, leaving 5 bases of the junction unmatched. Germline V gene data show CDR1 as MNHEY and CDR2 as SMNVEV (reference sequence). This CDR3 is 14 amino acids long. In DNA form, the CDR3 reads TGTGCCAGCAGTACTAGGGGACTAGCCGGGGAGCTGTTTTTT. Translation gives CASSTRGLAGELFF.

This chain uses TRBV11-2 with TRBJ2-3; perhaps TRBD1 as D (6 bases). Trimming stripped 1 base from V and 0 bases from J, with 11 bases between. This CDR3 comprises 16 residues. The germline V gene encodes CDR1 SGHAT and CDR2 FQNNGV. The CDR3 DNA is TGTGCCAGCAGCTTAGGAACCAGGGGTAGCACAGATACGCAGTATTTT. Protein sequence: CASSLGTRGSTDTQYF.

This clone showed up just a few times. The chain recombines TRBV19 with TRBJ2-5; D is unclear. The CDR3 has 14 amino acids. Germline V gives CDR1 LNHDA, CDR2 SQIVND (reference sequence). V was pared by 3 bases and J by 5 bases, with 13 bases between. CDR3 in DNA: TGTGCCAGTAGTATCATGGCAGCGCGGGAGACCCAGTACTTC. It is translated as CASSIMAARETQYF.

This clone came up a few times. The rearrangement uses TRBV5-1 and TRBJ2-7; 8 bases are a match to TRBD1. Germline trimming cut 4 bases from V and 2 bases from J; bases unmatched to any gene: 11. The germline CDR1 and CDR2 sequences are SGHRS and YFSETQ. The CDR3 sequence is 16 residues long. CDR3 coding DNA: TGCGCCAGCAGCCAAACCCTGACAGGGGTTGCCTACGAGCAGTACTTC. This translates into CASSQTLTGVAYEQYF. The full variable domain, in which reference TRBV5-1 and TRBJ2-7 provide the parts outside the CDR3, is KAGVTQTPRYLIKTRGQQVTLSCSPISGHRSVSWYQQTPGQGLQFLFEYFSETQRNKGNFPGRFSGRQFSNSRSEMNVSTLELGDSALYLCASSQTLTGVAYEQYFGPGTRLTVT.

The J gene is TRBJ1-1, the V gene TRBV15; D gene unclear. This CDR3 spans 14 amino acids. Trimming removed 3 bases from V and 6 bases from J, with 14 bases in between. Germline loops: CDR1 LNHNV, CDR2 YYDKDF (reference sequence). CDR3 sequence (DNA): TGTGCCACCAGCAGGCCTTACGGGTCTGCTGAAGCTTTCTTT. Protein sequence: CATSRPYGSAEAFF. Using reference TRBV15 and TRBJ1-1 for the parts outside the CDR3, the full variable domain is DAMVIQNPRYQVTQFGKPVTLSCSQTLNHNVMYWYQQKSSQAPKLLFHYYDKDFNNEADTPDNFQSRRPNTSFCFLDIRSPGLGDTAMYLCATSRPYGSAEAFFGQGTRLTVV.

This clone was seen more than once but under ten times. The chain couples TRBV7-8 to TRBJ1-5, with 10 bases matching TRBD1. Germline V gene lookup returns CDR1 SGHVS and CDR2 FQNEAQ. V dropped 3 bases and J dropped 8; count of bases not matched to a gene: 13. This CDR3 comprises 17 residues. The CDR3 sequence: CASSFLSRDRGIKPQHF. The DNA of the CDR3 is TGTGCCAGCAGCTTTCTATCTCGGGACAGGGGCATAAAGCCCCAGCATTTT.

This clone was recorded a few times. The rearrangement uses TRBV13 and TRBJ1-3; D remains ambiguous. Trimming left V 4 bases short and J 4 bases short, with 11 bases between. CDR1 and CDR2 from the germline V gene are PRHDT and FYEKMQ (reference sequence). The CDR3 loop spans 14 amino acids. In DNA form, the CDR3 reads TGTGCCAGCAGCTCGGCCCCGGGGGGAAACACCATATATTTT. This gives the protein CASSSAPGGNTIYF.

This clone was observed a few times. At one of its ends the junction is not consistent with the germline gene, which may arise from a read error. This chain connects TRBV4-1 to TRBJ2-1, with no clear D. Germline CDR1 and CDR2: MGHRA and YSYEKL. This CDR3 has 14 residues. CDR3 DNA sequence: TGTGCCAGCAGCCAAGAGTACAGCAACAATGAGCAGTTCTTC. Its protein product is CASSQEYSNNEQFF.

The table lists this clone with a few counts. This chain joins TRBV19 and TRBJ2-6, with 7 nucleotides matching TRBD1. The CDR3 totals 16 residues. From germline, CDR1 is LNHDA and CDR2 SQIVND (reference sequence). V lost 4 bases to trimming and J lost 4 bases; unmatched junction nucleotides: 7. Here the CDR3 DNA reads TGTGCCAGTAGTACGAGAACAGGGGCCGGGGCCAACGTCCTGACTTTC. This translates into CASSTRTGAGANVLTF.

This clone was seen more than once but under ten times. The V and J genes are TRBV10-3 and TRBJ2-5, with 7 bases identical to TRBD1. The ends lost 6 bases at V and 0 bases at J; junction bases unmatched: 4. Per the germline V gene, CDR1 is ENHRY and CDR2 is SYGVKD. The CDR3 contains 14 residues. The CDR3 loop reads CAIRITGDQETQYF. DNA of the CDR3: TGTGCCATCAGGATAACAGGGGACCAAGAGACCCAGTACTTC.